A selection of T cell receptor beta chains follows, all from one sample in a study of blood T cell repertoires in COVID-19. The protocol was immunoSEQ multiplex PCR, while the TCRdb copy is restricted to in-frame clones and leaves out a portion. This sample yields approximately 290,000 clones, of which around 88% are seen a single time; around 0.88% belongs to the top ten. Sequenced material: peripheral blood. The source is a man aged 25-45 years with acute or convalescent COVID-19. CDR3s include the opening cysteine and the closing phenylalanine or tryptophan. Each record gives: J gene, V gene, D gene, clone size, CDR3 DNA, CDR3 protein. A D gene is named only where the DNA matches it firmly. Not every row has a clone size; where given, it reads once, few, many or a size class.

TRBJ1-5,TRBV28,TRBD1,NA,TGTGCCAGCAGTTTATACCTATTAGGGACAGGGTTTTTTGAGCCCCAGCATTTT,CASSLYLLGTGFFEPQHF
TRBJ1-1,TRBV27,NA,NA,TGTGCCAGCAGTTTTGACAGTTCGAACACTGAAGCTTTCTTT,CASSFDSSNTEAFF
TRBJ2-7,TRBV5-4,TRBD2,NA,TGTGCCAGCAGCTTGGCGACTAGCGGGCCCACCTACGAGCAGTACTTC,CASSLATSGPTYEQYF
TRBJ1-5,TRBV15,NA,NA,TGTGCCACCAGCACCCGAGGGGGGGGAAATCAGCCCCAGCATTTT,CATSTRGGGNQPQHF
TRBJ1-2,TRBV6-1,NA,NA,TGTGCCAGCAGTGAATATCCGAGGATTTCCCCGACAGGCAACTATGGCTACACCTTC,CASSEYPRISPTGNYGYTF
TRBJ2-7,TRBV19,TRBD2,few,TGTGCCAGTAGCCCCAGACAGTTCATGGGGGGGGAGCAGTACTTC,CASSPRQFMGGEQYF
TRBJ2-2,TRBV5-1,NA,NA,TGCGCCAGCAGCTTGGCAGAAACTAAGACCGGGGAGCTGTTTTTT,CASSLAETKTGELFF
TRBJ2-2,TRBV2,TRBD2,few,TGTGCCAACCGACTAGCGGGTCTCACCGGGGAGCTGTTTTTT,CANRLAGLTGELFF
TRBJ1-2,TRBV2,NA,NA,TGTGCCAGCAGTGATTTTCAGGGGATGTATGGCTACACCTTC,CASSDFQGMYGYTF
TRBJ2-3,TRBV13,NA,NA,TGTGCCAGCAGCCTCACTTCAACGTATACGCAGTATTTT,CASSLTSTYTQYF
TRBJ2-1,TRBV30,NA,NA,TGTGCCTGGAGTGTTCGGAATAGCGGTATTCCCTACAATGAGCAGTTCTTC,CAWSVRNSGIPYNEQFF
TRBJ1-5,TRBV28,NA,once,TGTGCCAGCAGTCCAAGGCGGGGCGGCAATCAGCCCCAGCATTTT,CASSPRRGGNQPQHF
TRBJ2-3,TRBV10-2,TRBD2,once,TGCGCCAGCAGGAGGGGAGGGCGGACAGATACGCAGTATTTT,CASRRGGRTDTQYF
TRBJ2-6,TRBV6-1,TRBD1,NA,TGTGCCAGCAGTGAAGTTTTACGATGGTCAAGGACAGGGGGATCCGGGGCCAACGTCCTGACTTTC,CASSEVLRWSRTGGSGANVLTF
TRBJ2-2,TRBV6-7,TRBD2,few,TGTGCCAGCAGGACTAGCGGGAACACCGGGGAGCTGTTTTTT,CASRTSGNTGELFF
TRBJ1-2,TRBV18,NA,NA,TGTGCCAGCTCACCACTAGAAGGGGCTAACTATGGCTACACCTTC,CASSPLEGANYGYTF
TRBJ1-5,TRBV30,NA,NA,TGTGCCTGGCAGACAGTATCTAATCAGCCCCAGCATTTT,CAWQTVSNQPQHF
TRBJ2-3,TRBV21-1,NA,NA,TGTGCCAGCCCGAAGGCGAGACAGCAGTATTTT,CASPKARQQYF
TRBJ1-3,TRBV18,NA,NA,TGTGCCAGCTCACCCCAGGGTGCTGGAAACACCATATATTTT,CASSPQGAGNTIYF
TRBJ1-5,TRBV28,TRBD1,NA,TGTGCCAGCATACAGGGACAGGGGGCTTATCAGCCCCAGCATTTT,CASIQGQGAYQPQHF
TRBJ2-5,TRBV18,NA,NA,TGTGCCAGCTCACCAAGCGCAGAGACCCAGTACTTC,CASSPSAETQYF
TRBJ1-2,TRBV5-1,NA,NA,TGCGCCAGCAGCTTGGCCGGGGAAATGGATGGCTACACCTTC,CASSLAGEMDGYTF
TRBJ2-5,TRBV18,NA,few,TGTGCCAGCTCACCAGGGGCGCGGGGAGAGACCCAGTACTTC,CASSPGARGETQYF
TRBJ1-2,TRBV28,NA,NA,TGTGCCAGCAGCTCCTATGGCTACACCTTC,CASSSYGYTF
TRBJ2-3,TRBV3-1/TRBV3-2,NA,NA,TGTGCCAGCAGCCAAGGGGCCCCCTTGACGGCAGATACGCAGTATTTT,CASSQGAPLTADTQYF
TRBJ2-1,TRBV29-1,TRBD1,once,TGCAGCGTTCGACAGGGGATGAATGAGAATGAGCAGTTCTTC,CSVRQGMNENEQFF
TRBJ2-5,TRBV29-1,TRBD2,NA,TGCAGCGTTGAAGGGAAGGGAGGGGAGACCCAGTACTTC,CSVEGKGGETQYF
TRBJ2-7,TRBV5-5,NA,NA,TGTGCCAGCAGCTTTACTCTTGGCTACGAGCAGTACTTC,CASSFTLGYEQYF
TRBJ2-1,TRBV28,TRBD1,NA,TGTGCCAGCAGTACGGACAGGGCTAGCAATGAGCAGTTCTTC,CASSTDRASNEQFF
TRBJ1-1,TRBV3-1/TRBV3-2,NA,NA,TGTGCCAGCAGCCAAGGACACTTCGGGGTAGGAGGCACTGAAGCTTTCTTT,CASSQGHFGVGGTEAFF
TRBJ2-7,TRBV11-3,TRBD1,NA,TGTGCCAGCAGCTTAAAGGGGACAGGGAACCACGAGCAGTACTTC,CASSLKGTGNHEQYF
TRBJ2-1,TRBV7-9,TRBD2,NA,TGTGCCAGCAGCCGGACTAGCGGGAGTTCATCCTACAATGAGCAGTTCTTC,CASSRTSGSSSYNEQFF
TRBJ1-2,TRBV9,NA,NA,TGTGCCAGCAGCGCCGGGGCGGGGCCTCTCTATGGCTACACCTTC,CASSAGAGPLYGYTF
TRBJ1-4,TRBV28,NA,NA,TGTGCCAGCGTAGGGAGATACGAAAAACTGTTTTTT,CASVGRYEKLFF
TRBJ1-3,TRBV9,NA,NA,TGTGCCAGCAGCCCCGGAGGTAACTCTGGAAACACCATATATTTT,CASSPGGNSGNTIYF
TRBJ2-2,TRBV7-3,NA,NA,TGTGCCAGCAGCCCGGCACTAGCTCGGGGTGGGGAGCTGTTTTTT,CASSPALARGGELFF
TRBJ1-1,TRBV30,NA,NA,TGTGCCTCCAATCGAAGGGGGACTATTCACACTGAAGCTTTCTTT,CASNRRGTIHTEAFF
TRBJ1-5,TRBV28,NA,NA,TGTGCCAGCAGAGTACAGAACAATCAGCCCCAGCATTTT,CASRVQNNQPQHF
TRBJ1-1,TRBV19,TRBD1,NA,TGTGCCAGTCGGCATGGACAGGGAATGAACACTGAAGCTTTCTTT,CASRHGQGMNTEAFF
TRBJ1-3,TRBV2,TRBD1,NA,TGTGCCAGCAGTGAAGCGCCAGGGGGGACTCCTACCGGAAACACCATATATTTT,CASSEAPGGTPTGNTIYF
TRBJ2-7,TRBV7-8,NA,NA,TGTGCCAGCAGCTTAGGCGGAGGGGGCAGGAACGAGCAGTACTTC,CASSLGGGGRNEQYF
TRBJ1-2,TRBV2,TRBD1,few,TGTGCCAGCAGTGAAAGGGGGCCGAACTATGGCTACACCTTC,CASSERGPNYGYTF
TRBJ2-1,TRBV5-1,TRBD2,NA,TGCGCCAGCGGAACTAGCGGACTTGGAAATGAGCAGTTCTTC,CASGTSGLGNEQFF
TRBJ2-1,TRBV3-1/TRBV3-2,TRBD2,NA,TGTGCCAGCAGCCCAACCGGGACTAGCGGGGGTTACAATGAGCAGTTCTTC,CASSPTGTSGGYNEQFF
TRBJ2-1,TRBV15,TRBD2,NA,TGTGCCACCGATCGGGAGGGCTACAATGAGCAGTTCTTC,CATDREGYNEQFF
TRBJ1-1,TRBV28,NA,NA,TGTGCCAGCAGCTCGGGACAGAACACTGAAGCTTTCTTT,CASSSGQNTEAFF
TRBJ1-1,TRBV24-1,NA,NA,TGTGCCGCGGGGGAGAACACTGAAGCTTTCTTT,CAAGENTEAFF
TRBJ2-6,TRBV6-5,NA,NA,TGTGCCAGCAGAATGACGGGAACTGGGGCCAACGTCCTGACTTTC,CASRMTGTGANVLTF
TRBJ1-3,TRBV6-1,NA,NA,TGTGCCAGCAGTGTGGCCCGAGCGAGCTCTGGAAACACCATATATTTT,CASSVARASSGNTIYF
TRBJ1-2,TRBV5-4,NA,NA,TGTGCCAGCAGCATGGGGACTCCCGGCTATGGCTACACCTTC,CASSMGTPGYGYTF
TRBJ1-6,TRBV9,NA,NA,TGTGCCAGCAGCGCCCGTGGGAGCTCCTATAATTCACCCCTCCACTTT,CASSARGSSYNSPLHF
TRBJ1-4,TRBV19,NA,NA,TGTGCCTCTCGGGGGGGCCGGGCAACTAATGAAAAACTGTTTTTT,CASRGGRATNEKLFF
TRBJ1-6,TRBV7-9,NA,once,TGTGCCAGCAGCTTAGCACAGAGTAATTCACCCCTCCACTTT,CASSLAQSNSPLHF
TRBJ1-2,TRBV7-9,TRBD1,NA,TGTGCCAGCAGCTTAGGGTTGTCGACAGGGGGCCACTATGGCTACACCTTC,CASSLGLSTGGHYGYTF
TRBJ1-3,TRBV7-8,NA,NA,TGTGCCAGCAGCTTAGGTGACAGCTCTGGAAACACCATATATTTT,CASSLGDSSGNTIYF
TRBJ2-1,TRBV3-1/TRBV3-2,NA,NA,TGTGCCAGCAGCCAAGATTCTTTGGGGAGAGATCAGTTCTTC,CASSQDSLGRDQFF
TRBJ1-1,TRBV7-3,NA,NA,TGTGCCAGCAGCCCCCAGGTACGGACAGTGAAGGCTGAAGCTTTCTTT,CASSPQVRTVKAEAFF